This record covers a single T cell receptor beta chain. This clone was counted only a few times. Its antigen is not yet known. Nothing much larger sits one base from this clone, and base qualities are not available. CDR1 and CDR2 are read off the germline V gene as SNHLY and FYNNEI. The V end loses 4 bases and the J end loses 10 bases, and a stretch of 8 bases separates them. From its cysteine to its phenylalanine, the CDR3 spans 11 amino acids. This entry keeps only the CDR3 DNA: 33 bases, framed from base 1. Synthetic TCR analog templates were spiked into each PCR so that absolute template abundance could be estimated from read counts. The immunoSEQ assay was used to amplify TCRbeta CDR3 regions from genomic DNA with bias-controlled V and J gene primers. Rearranged TCRbeta segments were sequenced at approximately 20X coverage. In the paper's pipeline: Clustering was used to correct sequencing errors, and CDR3s were annotated against IMGT so that V, D and J genes could be assigned. Downstream analyses used only productive TCRbeta rearrangements, leaving out any out-of-frame or stop-codon sequences. Clonality was calculated as one minus the Shannon entropy normalized by the log of the number of unique productive sequences. Clones differing between time points or between blood and tumor were identified by Fisher's exact test with Benjamini-Hochberg correction at adjusted p below 0.01. TCRdb provides this immuneACCESS table in a form limited to in-frame rearrangements. Some clones are lacking; in checked studies, under half of them reflect an unresolved V gene, and why the rest are absent is not known. V and J calls and clone size are those listed in that table; D and trimming were worked out from the DNA. Within this sample are roughly 26,000 clones, with 70% to 90% of them counted one time only. Of the sample, 31% is held by the ten largest clones.

The record originates from a study of PD-L1 blockade in urothelial cancer (dated by TCRdb to about 2017). General notes on the study: Every patient began therapy at some point between 2014 and 2015 and was given atezolizumab 1,200 mg intravenously every 3 weeks. Blood samples gave a median of approximately 150,000 T cells and tens of thousands of unique TCRs, with a median clonality of approximately 0.08. Pretreatment blood TCR-seq was available for 27 to 30 patients, at least one posttreatment blood collection was obtained for about 25 patients, and tumor TCR-seq was available for about 25 patients. An ECOG performance status of 0 or 1 was recorded for the patients, and 0 to 3 prior chemotherapy regimens had been received by the patients. Durable clinical benefit was defined as a progression-free survival longer than 6 months, and TCR features were additionally tested against progression-free survival and overall survival. In the same patients, whole exome sequencing and RNA sequencing of pretreatment tumors were performed in addition to TCR sequencing. TCR sequencing covered pretreatment tumor samples and matched, serially collected peripheral blood taken before and after atezolizumab treatment. Blood samples were analyzed at 3 weeks after treatment start (second dose) and at 6 weeks after treatment start. Ten or so patients reached durable clinical benefit, while about 20 patients did not. About 90% of the roughly 29 patients were males with bladder-origin urothelial cancer, and about 65% of the roughly 30 reported a prior smoking history. An exploratory multi-omic analysis was conducted of the somatic, immune and clinical correlates of response to PD-L1 blockade with atezolizumab in urothelial cancer. The research as a whole found: Improved progression-free and overall survival was found to be associated with pretreatment peripheral blood TCR clonality below the median. Because the sample size was small (n of about 29) and many exploratory analyses were performed, the results are intended to be hypothesis-generating. Patients with durable benefit showed greater expansion of tumor-associated TCR clones in peripheral blood 3 weeks after starting treatment (n ≈ 21, p = 0.022).

The cohort comprised roughly 30 patients with locally advanced or metastatic urothelial carcinoma treated at Memorial Sloan Kettering on a trial protocol. Peripheral blood mononuclear cells were collected pretreatment and during treatment, at between 1 and 8 total time points per patient. The Qiagen DNeasy Blood extraction kit was used to purify genomic DNA from total PBMCs and tumor samples. PBMCs were collected pretreatment and during treatment, and were isolated and stored as previously described. The source was PBMCs, collected around atezolizumab (anti-PD-L1) treatment. This clonotype was obtained from a man between 60 and 70 years old with urothelial cancer. Recombination joined TRBV2 with TRBJ2-1; 6 matching bases give a weak D call of TRBD2. The CDR3 reads CASSVLAEQFF. At the DNA level, the sequence is TGTGCCAGCAGTGTACTAGCCGAGCAGTTCTTC. Joined to the reference TRBV2 and TRBJ2-1 proteins, this CDR3 gives the full variable domain: EPEVTQTPSHQVTQMGQEVILRCVPISNHLYFYWYRQILGQKVEFLVSFYNNEISEKSEIFDDQFSVERPDGSNFTLKIRSTKLEDSAMYFCASSVLAEQFFGPGTRLTVL.